This T cell receptor (beta chain) was sequenced in a study of CD8 T cells in ankylosing spondylitis. Study-wide findings and caveats: Before this, some motif variants had been reported in reactive arthritis synovial fluid and blood. Characteristic, it appeared, of ankylosing spondylitis blood was a TCR beta motif of several highly homologous variants. Those disease-linked clones were CD8+; they were also relatively rare in peripheral blood.

This clonotype was counted ten times or more. Its target is not known. Per the germline V gene, CDR1 is SGDLS and CDR2 is YYNGEE. The length of the CDR3 is 19 residues. V dropped 0 bases and J dropped 0; count of bases not matched to a gene: 9. Each CDR3 protein gets one entry after TCRdb re-called the 5' RACE reads with MiXCR. This sample carries roughly 13,000 distinct CDR3 sequences, approximately 2.5% of them seen once, and the ten largest clones take under 9%. The sample comprised blood, either unsorted or a sorted T cell fraction (not recorded which). V usage is TRBV9 and J usage is TRBJ2-6; 7 nucleotides line up with TRBD1. This TCR was sampled from a male donor with ankylosing spondylitis or in good health (not recorded which). This CDR3 reads CASSVGLDRFGSGANVLTF. The DNA of the CDR3 is TGTGCCAGCAGCGTAGGGTTGGACAGGTTTGGCTCTGGGGCCAACGTCCTGACTTTC.